These T cell receptor beta chains were read from a single sample in a study of OX40 agonist ivuxolimab in advanced cancers. Sequencing was performed with immunoSEQ multiplex PCR; in TCRdb, only in-frame clones are kept and a portion is missing. The sample has 65,000 to 95,000 clones; around 85% are singletons. The input for sequencing was CD4+ or CD8+ T cells sorted from blood, taken in a trial of the OX40 agonist ivuxolimab. The source of these receptors is an adult with an advanced solid tumor such as melanoma, head and neck, liver or kidney cancer. Each CDR3 is given with its conserved first and last residue. A D gene is named only where the DNA matches it firmly.

d_gene,j_gene,v_gene,CDR3nt,CDR3aa
NA,TRBJ1-5,TRBV28,TGTGCCAGCAGTTCGTACTGGGAACCGGGGCAGCCCCAGCATTTT,CASSSYWEPGQPQHF
TRBD1,TRBJ2-7,TRBV19,TGTGCCAGTAGTATATCCTCCGGGACAGGGTACTACGAGCAGTACTTC,CASSISSGTGYYEQYF
NA,TRBJ2-5,TRBV15,TGTGCCACCAGCAGAGATCCCGGATCGAAAGAGACCCAGTACTTC,CATSRDPGSKETQYF
NA,TRBJ1-2,TRBV2,TGTGCCAGCAGTGAAGGGGTTGGCTACACCTTC,CASSEGVGYTF
TRBD2,TRBJ2-3,TRBV7-9,TGTGCCAGCACGCTTACTAGCGGGATTCAAGATACGCAGTATTTT,CASTLTSGIQDTQYF
NA,TRBJ1-6,TRBV7-2,TGTGCCAGCAGAGATACTCCCCCTAATTCACCCCTCCACTTT,CASRDTPPNSPLHF
NA,TRBJ2-3,TRBV5-1,TGCGCCAGCAGCTTGGCCGGGGGCAGACTTACAGATACGCAGTATTTT,CASSLAGGRLTDTQYF
TRBD2,TRBJ2-1,TRBV30,TGTGCCTGGAGTGTACCTGGGGGACTAGGCCGTCTCTTC,CAWSVPGGLGRLF
NA,TRBJ2-2,TRBV9,TGTGCCAGCAGCGACTCAGCGGCTCCCACCGGGGAGCTGTTTTTT,CASSDSAAPTGELFF
NA,TRBJ2-1,TRBV10-3,TGTGCCATCAGCGAGGCCCGGGACTCTGGAGAGCAGTTCTTC,CAISEARDSGEQFF
TRBD2,TRBJ2-1,TRBV11-3,TGTGCCAGCAGCTGGGGCGGGAGGTGGAATGAGCAGTTCTTC,CASSWGGRWNEQFF
NA,TRBJ1-1,TRBV27,TGTGCCAGCAGTTTATACAGGGAGGATGACACTGAAGCTTTCTTT,CASSLYREDDTEAFF
NA,TRBJ2-7,TRBV2,TGTGCCAGCAGCCCACATGAGGATCTAGCGCCGGGTTCCTACGAGCAGTACTTC,CASSPHEDLAPGSYEQYF
TRBD1,TRBJ2-1,TRBV19,TGTGCCAGTAAGTGGGACAGGGGGCAAGATGAGCAGTTCTTC,CASKWDRGQDEQFF